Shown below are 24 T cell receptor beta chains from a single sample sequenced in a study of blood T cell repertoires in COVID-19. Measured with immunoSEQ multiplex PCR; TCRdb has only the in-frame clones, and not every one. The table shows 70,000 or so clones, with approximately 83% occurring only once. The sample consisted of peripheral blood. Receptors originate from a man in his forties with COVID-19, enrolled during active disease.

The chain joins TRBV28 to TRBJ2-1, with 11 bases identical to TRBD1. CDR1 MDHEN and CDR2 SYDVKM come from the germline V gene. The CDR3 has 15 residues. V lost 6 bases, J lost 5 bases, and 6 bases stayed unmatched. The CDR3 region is CASSSPGQGDNEQFF. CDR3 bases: TGTGCCAGCAGCTCTCCGGGACAGGGGGACAATGAGCAGTTCTTC.

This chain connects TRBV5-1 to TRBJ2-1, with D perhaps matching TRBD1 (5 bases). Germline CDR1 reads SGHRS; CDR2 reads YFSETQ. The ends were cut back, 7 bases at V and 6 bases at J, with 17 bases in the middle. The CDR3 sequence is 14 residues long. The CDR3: CASYIYDSPNEQFF. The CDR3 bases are TGCGCCAGCTATATCTACGACAGTCCCAATGAGCAGTTCTTC.

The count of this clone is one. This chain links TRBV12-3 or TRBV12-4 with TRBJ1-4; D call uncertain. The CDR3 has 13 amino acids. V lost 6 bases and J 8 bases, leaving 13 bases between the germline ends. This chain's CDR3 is CASSLAVAEKLFF. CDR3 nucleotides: TGTGCCAGCAGCCTGGCGGTGGCGGAAAAACTGTTTTTT.

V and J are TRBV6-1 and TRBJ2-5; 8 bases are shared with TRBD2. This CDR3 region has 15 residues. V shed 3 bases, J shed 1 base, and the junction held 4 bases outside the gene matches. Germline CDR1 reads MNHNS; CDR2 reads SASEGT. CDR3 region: CASSEGRGVQETQYF. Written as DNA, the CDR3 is TGTGCCAGCAGTGAGGGGCGGGGGGTCCAAGAGACCCAGTACTTC.

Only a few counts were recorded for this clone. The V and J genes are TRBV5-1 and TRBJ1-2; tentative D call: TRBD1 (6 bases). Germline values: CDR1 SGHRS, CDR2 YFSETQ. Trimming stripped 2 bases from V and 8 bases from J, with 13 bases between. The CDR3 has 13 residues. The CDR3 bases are TGCGCCAGCAGCTTCGAGGGGGACGGAGGCTACACCTTC. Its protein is CASSFEGDGGYTF.

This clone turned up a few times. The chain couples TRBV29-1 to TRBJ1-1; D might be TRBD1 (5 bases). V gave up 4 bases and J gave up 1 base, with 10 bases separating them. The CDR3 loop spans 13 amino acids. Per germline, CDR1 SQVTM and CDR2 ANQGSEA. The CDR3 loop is CSVGQTENTEAFF. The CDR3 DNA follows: TGCAGCGTTGGACAGACCGAGAACACTGAAGCTTTCTTT.

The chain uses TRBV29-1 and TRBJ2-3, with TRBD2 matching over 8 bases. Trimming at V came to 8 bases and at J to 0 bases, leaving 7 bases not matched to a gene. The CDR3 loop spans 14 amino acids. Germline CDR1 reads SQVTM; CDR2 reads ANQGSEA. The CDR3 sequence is CSTGGASSTDTQYF. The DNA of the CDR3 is TGCAGCACGGGGGGGGCTTCTAGCACAGATACGCAGTATTTT.

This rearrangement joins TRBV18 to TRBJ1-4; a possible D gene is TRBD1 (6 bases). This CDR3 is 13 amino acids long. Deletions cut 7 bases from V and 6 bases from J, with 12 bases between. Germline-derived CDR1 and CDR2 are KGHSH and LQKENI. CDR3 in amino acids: CASFRDIDEKLFF. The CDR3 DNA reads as TGTGCCAGCTTCCGGGACATAGATGAAAAACTGTTTTTT.

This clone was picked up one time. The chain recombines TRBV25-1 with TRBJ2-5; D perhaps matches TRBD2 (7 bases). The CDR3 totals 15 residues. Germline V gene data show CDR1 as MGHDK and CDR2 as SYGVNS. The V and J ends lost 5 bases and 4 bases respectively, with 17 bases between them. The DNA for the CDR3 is TGTGCCAGCAGTAAACCCCGGGGGGCCTCAGAGACCCAGTACTTC. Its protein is CASSKPRGASETQYF.

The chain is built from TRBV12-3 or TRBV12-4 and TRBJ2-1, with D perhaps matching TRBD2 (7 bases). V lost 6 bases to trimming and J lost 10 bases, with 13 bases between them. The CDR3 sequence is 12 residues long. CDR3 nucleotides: TGTGCCAGCAGCTCAGCGGGGACAGAGCAGTTCTTC. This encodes CASSSAGTEQFF.

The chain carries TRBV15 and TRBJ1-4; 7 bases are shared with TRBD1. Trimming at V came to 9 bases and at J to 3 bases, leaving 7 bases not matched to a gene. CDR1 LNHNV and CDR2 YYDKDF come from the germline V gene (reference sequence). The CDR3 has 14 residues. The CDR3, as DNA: TGTGCCACGTCTACAGGGGCTTCTAATGAAAAACTGTTTTTT. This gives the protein CATSTGASNEKLFF.

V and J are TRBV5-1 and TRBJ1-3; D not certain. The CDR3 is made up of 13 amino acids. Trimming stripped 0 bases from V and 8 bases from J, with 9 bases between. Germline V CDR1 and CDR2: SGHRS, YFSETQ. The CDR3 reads CASSLEAGDTIYF. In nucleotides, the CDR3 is TGCGCCAGCAGCTTGGAGGCGGGCGACACCATATATTTT. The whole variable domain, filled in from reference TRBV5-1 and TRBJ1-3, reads KAGVTQTPRYLIKTRGQQVTLSCSPISGHRSVSWYQQTPGQGLQFLFEYFSETQRNKGNFPGRFSGRQFSNSRSEMNVSTLELGDSALYLCASSLEAGDTIYFGEGSWLTVV.

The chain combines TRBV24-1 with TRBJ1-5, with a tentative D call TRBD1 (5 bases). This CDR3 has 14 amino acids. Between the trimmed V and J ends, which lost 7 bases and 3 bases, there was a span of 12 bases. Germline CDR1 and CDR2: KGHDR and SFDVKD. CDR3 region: CATSSGYNNQPQHF. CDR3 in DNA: TGTGCCACCAGCTCAGGGTATAACAATCAGCCCCAGCATTTT.

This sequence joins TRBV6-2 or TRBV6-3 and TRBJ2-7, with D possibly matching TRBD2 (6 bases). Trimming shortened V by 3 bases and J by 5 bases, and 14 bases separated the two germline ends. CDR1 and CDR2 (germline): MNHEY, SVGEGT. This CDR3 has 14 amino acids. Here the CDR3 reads CASSYGGGDDEQYF. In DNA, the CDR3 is TGTGCCAGCAGTTATGGCGGAGGGGACGACGAGCAGTACTTC.

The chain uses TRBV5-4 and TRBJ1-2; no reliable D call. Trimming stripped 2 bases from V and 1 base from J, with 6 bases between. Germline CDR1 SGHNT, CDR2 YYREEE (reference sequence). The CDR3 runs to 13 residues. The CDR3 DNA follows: TGTGCCAGCAGCTTTTCTGTTAACTATGGCTACACCTTC. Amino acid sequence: CASSFSVNYGYTF.

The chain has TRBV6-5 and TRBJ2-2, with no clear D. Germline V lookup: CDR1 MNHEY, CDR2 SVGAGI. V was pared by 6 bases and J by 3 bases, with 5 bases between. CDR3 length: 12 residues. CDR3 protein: CASRRYTGELFF. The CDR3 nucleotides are TGTGCCAGCAGGCGGTACACCGGGGAGCTGTTTTTT.

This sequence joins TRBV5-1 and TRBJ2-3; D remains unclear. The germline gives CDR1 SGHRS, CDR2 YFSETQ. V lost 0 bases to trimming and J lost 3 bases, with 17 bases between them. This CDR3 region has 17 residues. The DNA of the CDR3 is TGCGCCAGCAGCTTGGTGAGTCGTACAGATAGAACAGATACGCAGTATTTT. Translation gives CASSLVSRTDRTDTQYF.

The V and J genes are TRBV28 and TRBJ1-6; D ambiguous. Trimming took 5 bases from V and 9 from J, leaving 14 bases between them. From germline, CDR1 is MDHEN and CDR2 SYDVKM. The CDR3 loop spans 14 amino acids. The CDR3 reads CASSLLQASSPLHF. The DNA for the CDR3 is TGTGCCAGCAGTCTACTGCAAGCGAGTTCACCCCTCCACTTT.

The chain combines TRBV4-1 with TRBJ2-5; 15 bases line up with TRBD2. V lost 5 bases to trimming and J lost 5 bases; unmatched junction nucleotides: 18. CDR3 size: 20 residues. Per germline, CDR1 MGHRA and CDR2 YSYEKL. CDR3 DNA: TGCGCCAGCAGCTACCCCCCCCCAGGGACTAGCGGGGGGTCCAGGGAGACCCAGTACTTC. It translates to CASSYPPPGTSGGSRETQYF.

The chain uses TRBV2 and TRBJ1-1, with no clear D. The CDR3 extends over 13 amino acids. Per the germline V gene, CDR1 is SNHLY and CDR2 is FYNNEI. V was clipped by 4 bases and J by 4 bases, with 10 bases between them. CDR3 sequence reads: CASSGLGSTEAFF. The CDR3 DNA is TGTGCCAGCAGTGGACTCGGTAGCACTGAAGCTTTCTTT.

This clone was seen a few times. CDR3 in amino acids: CASTLGGADYNEQFF. DNA for the CDR3: TGTGCCAGCACTCTGGGGGGAGCGGACTACAATGAGCAGTTCTTC. The chain recombines TRBV6-5 with TRBJ2-1; TRBD2 might be the D (6 bases). This CDR3 has 15 residues. V lost 7 bases and J 3 bases, leaving 16 bases between the germline ends. The germline V gene has CDR1 MNHEY and CDR2 SVGAGI.

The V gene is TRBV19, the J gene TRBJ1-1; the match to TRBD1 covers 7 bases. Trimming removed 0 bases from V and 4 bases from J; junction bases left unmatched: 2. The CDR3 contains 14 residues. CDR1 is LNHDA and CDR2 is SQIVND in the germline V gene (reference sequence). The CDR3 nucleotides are TGTGCCAGTAGTATAGAAGCAGGGGGCACTGAAGCTTTCTTT. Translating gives CASSIEAGGTEAFF.

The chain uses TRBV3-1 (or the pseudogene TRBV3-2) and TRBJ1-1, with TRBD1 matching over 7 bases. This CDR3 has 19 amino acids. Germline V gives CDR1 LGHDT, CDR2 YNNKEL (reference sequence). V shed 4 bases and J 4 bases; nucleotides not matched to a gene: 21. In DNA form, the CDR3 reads TGTGCCAGCAGCCCTCGTGTCCGGGACAGAGCGAAATGGGTCACTGAAGCTTTCTTT. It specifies CASSPRVRDRAKWVTEAFF.

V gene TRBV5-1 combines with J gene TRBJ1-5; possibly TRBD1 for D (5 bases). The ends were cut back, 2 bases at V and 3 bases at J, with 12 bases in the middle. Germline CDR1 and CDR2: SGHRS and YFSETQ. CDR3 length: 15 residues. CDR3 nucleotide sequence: TGCGCCAGCAGCTTAGGAGGGACCTCCAATCAGCCCCAGCATTTT. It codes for CASSLGGTSNQPQHF.